The sequence of this T cell receptor beta chain was determined in a study of PD-L1 blockade in urothelial cancer. Study-wide context: Of prior chemotherapy regimens, patients had received between 0 and 3.

The V gene's germline CDR1 is SGHVS and CDR2 FQNEAQ. CDR3 length equals 12 residues. V was clipped by 2 bases and J by 7 bases, with 9 bases between them. The table came from immunoSEQ multiplex PCR; TCRdb's copy has only in-frame clones and leaves some out. This table has around 27,000 clones, 80% to 85% appearing once. Only one count was recorded for this clone. This specimen consisted of PBMCs, obtained around atezolizumab (anti-PD-L1) treatment. This rearrangement joins TRBV7-8 to TRBJ2-7; TRBD2 is a possible D gene (6 bases). The receptor's source is a man aged 45-60 years with urothelial cancer. The chain's CDR3 is CASSLTAGEQYV. DNA of the CDR3: TGTGCCAGCAGCTTAACGGCGGGGGAGCAGTACGTC.